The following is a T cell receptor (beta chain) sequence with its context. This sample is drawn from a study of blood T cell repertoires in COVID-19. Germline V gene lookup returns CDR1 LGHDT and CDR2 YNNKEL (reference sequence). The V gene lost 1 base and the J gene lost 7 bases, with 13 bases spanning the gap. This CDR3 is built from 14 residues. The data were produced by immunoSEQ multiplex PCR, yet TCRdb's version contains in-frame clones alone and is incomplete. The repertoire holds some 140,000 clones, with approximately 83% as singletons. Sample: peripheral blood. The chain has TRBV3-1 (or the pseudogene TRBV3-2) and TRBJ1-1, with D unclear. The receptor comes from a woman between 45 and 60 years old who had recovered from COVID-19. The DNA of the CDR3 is TGTGCCAGCAGCCAAGGAAGGGTCGGAGGTGAAGCTTTCTTT. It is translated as CASSQGRVGGEAFF.